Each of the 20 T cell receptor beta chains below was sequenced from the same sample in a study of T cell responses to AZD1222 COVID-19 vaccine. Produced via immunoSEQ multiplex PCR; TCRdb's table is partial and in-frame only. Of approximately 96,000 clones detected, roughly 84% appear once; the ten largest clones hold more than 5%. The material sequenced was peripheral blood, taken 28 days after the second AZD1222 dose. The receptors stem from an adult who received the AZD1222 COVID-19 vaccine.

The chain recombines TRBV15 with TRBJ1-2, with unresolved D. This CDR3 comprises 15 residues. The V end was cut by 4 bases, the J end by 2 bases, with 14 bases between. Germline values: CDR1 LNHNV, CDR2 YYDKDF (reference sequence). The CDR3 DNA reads TGTGCCACCAGCATCTCTGGGAGAGGCAACTATGGCTACACCTTC. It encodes CATSISGRGNYGYTF. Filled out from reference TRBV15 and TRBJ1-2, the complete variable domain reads DAMVIQNPRYQVTQFGKPVTLSCSQTLNHNVMYWYQQKSSQAPKLLFHYYDKDFNNEADTPDNFQSRRPNTSFCFLDIRSPGLGDTAMYLCATSISGRGNYGYTFGSGTRLTVV.

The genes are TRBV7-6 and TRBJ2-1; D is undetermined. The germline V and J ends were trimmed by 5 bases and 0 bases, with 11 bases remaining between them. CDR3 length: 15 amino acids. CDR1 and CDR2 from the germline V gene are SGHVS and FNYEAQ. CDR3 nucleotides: TGTGCCAGCAGCCCCCGTGGTAACTCCTACAATGAGCAGTTCTTC. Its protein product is CASSPRGNSYNEQFF.

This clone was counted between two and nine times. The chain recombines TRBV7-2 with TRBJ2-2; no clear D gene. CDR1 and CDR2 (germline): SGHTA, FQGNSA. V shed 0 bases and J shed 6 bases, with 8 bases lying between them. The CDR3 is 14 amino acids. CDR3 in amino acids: CASSLALGPGELFF. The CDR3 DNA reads TGTGCCAGCAGCTTAGCGCTGGGTCCCGGGGAGCTGTTTTTT.

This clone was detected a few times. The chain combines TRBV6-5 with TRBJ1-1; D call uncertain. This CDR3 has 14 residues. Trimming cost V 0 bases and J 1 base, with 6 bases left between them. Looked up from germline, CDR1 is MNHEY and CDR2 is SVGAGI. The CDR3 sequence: CASSYSYSNTEAFF. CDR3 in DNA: TGTGCCAGCAGTTACTCGTACTCGAACACTGAAGCTTTCTTT.

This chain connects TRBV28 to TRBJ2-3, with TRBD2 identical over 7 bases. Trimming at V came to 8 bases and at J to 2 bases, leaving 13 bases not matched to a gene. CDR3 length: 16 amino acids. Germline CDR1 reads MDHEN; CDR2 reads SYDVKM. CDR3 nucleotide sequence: TGTGCCAGCGGACTTATGGGGGGGAGGACCACAGATACGCAGTATTTT. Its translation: CASGLMGGRTTDTQYF.

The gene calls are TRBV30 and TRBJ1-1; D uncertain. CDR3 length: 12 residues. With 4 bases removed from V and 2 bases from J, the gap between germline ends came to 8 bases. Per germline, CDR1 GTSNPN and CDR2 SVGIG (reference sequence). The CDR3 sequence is CAWNLINTEAFF. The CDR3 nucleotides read TGTGCCTGGAACCTGATCAACACTGAAGCTTTCTTT.

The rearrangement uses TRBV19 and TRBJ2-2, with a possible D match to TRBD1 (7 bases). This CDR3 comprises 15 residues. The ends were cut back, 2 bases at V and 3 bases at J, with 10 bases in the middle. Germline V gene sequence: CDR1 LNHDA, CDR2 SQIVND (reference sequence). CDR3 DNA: TGTGCCAGTAGTATAAGCAGGGGGGACACCGGGGAGCTGTTTTTT. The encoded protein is CASSISRGDTGELFF.

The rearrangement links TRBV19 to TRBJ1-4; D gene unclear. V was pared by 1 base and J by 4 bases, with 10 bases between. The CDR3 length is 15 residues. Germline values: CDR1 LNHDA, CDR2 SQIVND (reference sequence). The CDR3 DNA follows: TGTGCCAGTAGTATAGGACCGACGGGTAATGAAAAACTGTTTTTT. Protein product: CASSIGPTGNEKLFF.

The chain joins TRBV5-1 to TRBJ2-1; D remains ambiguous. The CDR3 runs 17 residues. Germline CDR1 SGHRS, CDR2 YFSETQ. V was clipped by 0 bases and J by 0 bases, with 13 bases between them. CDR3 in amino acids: CASSLGAWQSSYNEQFF. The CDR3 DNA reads TGCGCCAGCAGCTTGGGGGCCTGGCAGAGCTCCTACAATGAGCAGTTCTTC.

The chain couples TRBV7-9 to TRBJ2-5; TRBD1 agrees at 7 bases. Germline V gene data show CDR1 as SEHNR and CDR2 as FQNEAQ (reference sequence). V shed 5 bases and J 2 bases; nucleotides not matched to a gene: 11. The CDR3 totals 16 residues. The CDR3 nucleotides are TGTGCCAGCAGCGAGGGGGCTGGGACAGCACAAGAGACCCAGTACTTC. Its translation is CASSEGAGTAQETQYF.

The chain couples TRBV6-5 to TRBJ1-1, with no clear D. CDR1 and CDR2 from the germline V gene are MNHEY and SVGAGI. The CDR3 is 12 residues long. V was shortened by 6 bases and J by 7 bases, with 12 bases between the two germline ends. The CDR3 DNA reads TGTGCCAGCAGGTGGGAGGTGGGTGAAGCTTTCTTT. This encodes CASRWEVGEAFF.

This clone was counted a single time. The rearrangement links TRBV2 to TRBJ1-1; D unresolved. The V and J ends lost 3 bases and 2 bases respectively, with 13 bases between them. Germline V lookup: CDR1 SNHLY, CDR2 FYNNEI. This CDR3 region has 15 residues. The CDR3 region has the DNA TGTGCCAGCAGTGATGGGTGGCAGCCCAACACTGAAGCTTTCTTT. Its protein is CASSDGWQPNTEAFF.

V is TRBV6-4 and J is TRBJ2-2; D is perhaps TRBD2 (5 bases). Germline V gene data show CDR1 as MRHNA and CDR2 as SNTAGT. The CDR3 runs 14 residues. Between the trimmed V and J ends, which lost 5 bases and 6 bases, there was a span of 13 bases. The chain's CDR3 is CASSRVRGSGELFF. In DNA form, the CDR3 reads TGTGCCAGCAGTCGGGTTCGGGGATCCGGGGAGCTGTTTTTT.

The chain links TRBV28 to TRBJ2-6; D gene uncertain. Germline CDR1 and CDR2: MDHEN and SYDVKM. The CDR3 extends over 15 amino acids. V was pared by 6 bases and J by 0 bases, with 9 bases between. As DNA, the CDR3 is TGTGCCAGCAGCCATGCCTCCTCTGGGGCCAACGTCCTGACTTTC. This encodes CASSHASSGANVLTF.

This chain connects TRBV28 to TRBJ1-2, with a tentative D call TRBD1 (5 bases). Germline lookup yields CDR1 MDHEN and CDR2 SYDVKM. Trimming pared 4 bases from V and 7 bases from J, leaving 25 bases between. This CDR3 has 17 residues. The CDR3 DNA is TGTGCCAGCAGTTCCCCTACCGGGACCCGCCGTTCGGGTGGCTACACCTTC. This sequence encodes CASSSPTGTRRSGGYTF.

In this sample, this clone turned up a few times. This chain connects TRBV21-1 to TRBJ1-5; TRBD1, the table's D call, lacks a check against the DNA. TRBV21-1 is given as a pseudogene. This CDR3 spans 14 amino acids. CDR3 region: CANTGRKSNQPQHF. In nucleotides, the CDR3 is TGTGCCAACACAGGGCGTAAGTCCAATCAGCCCCAGCATTTT.

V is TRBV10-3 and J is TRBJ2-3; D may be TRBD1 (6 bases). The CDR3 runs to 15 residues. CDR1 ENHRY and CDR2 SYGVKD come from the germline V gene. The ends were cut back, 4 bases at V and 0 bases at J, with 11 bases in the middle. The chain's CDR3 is CAISAQQGSTDTQYF. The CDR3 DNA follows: TGTGCCATCAGTGCCCAACAGGGAAGCACAGATACGCAGTATTTT.

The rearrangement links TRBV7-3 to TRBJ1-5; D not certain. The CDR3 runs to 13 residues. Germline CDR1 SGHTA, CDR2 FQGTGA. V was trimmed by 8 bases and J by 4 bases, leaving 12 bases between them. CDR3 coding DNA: TGTGCCAGCGGTTCGGGTCCAAATCAGCCCCAGCATTTT. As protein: CASGSGPNQPQHF.

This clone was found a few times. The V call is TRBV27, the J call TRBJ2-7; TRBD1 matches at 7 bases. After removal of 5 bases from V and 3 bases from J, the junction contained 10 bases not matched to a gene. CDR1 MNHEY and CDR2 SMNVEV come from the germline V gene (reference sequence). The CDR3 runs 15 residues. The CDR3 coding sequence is TGTGCCAGCAGTGGAACTCCGGGACAGAACTACGAGCAGTACTTC. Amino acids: CASSGTPGQNYEQYF.

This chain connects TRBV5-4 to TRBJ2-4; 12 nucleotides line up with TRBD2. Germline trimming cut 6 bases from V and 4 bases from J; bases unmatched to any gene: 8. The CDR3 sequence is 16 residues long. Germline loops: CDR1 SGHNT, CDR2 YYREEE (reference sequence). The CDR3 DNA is TGTGCCAGCACCGTTACTAGCGGGGGGCCGAAAAACATTCAGTACTTC. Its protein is CASTVTSGGPKNIQYF.